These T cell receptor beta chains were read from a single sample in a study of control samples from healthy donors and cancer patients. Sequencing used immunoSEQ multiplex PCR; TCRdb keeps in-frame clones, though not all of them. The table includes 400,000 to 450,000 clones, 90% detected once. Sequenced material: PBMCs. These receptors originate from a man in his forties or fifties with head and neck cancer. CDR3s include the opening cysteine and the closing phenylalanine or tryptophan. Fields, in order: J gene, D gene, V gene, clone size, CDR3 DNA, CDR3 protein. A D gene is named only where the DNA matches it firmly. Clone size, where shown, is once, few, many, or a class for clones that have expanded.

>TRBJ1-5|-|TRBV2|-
TGTGCCAGCAGCCTCTCCCGGTACAGAGCGCCCCAGCATTTT
CASSLSRYRAPQHF
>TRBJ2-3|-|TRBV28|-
TGTGCCAGCAGTTTAGGTCAGGTAGAGTTTCTTTCGGGTGATACGCAGTATTTT
CASSLGQVEFLSGDTQYF
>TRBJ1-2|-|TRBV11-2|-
TGTGCCAGCAGCTTAGATTACGGGACTGCGACACGTGGCTACACCTTC
CASSLDYGTATRGYTF
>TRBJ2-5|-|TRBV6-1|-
TGTGCCAGCAGTGAAGTACCAACAGGATTAGAGACCCAGTACTTC
CASSEVPTGLETQYF
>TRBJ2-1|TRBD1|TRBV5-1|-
TGCGCCAGCAGCGGGACAGGGGGCCCCTACAATGAGCAGTTCTTC
CASSGTGGPYNEQFF
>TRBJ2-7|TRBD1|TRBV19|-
TGTGCCAGTAGTATTGAGTCAGGGGGCTCCTACGAGCAGTACTTC
CASSIESGGSYEQYF
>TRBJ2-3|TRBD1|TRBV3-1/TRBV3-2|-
TGTGCCAGCAGCCTTTACGCCGGGACAGGGAAGACAGATACGCAGTATTTT
CASSLYAGTGKTDTQYF
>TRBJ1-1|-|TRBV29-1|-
TGCAGCGTCTGGAGCCTGACAGGGAACACTGAAGCTTTCTTT
CSVWSLTGNTEAFF
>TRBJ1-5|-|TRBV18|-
TGTGCCAGCTCACCACCGGATCAGCCCCAGCATTTT
CASSPPDQPQHF
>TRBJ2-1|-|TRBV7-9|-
TGTGCCAGCAGCTTAGTGATTAGGTACAATGAGCAGTTCTTC
CASSLVIRYNEQFF
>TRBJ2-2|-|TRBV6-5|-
TGTGCCACCCCGACAGACGCGAACACCGGGGAGCTGTTTTTT
CATPTDANTGELFF
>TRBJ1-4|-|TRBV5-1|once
TGCGCCAGCAGCTTGGAGTCCGGGACTTATGAAAAACTGTTTTTT
CASSLESGTYEKLFF
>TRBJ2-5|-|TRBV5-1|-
TGCGCCAGCAGCTTGGATTCGGCGGGGGCCCAAGAGACCCAGTACTTC
CASSLDSAGAQETQYF
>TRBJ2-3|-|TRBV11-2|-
TGTGCCAGCAGCTTAGGTCCCCAGAGCACAGATACGCAGTATTTT
CASSLGPQSTDTQYF
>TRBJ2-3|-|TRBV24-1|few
TGTGCCACCAGTGATTTGAGTACAGATACGCAGTATTTT
CATSDLSTDTQYF
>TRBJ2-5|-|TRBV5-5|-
TGTGCCAGCAGCTTATCCCCTCAAGAGACCCAGTACTTC
CASSLSPQETQYF
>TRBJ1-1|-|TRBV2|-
TGTGCCAGCGCCCCGGTCCATGAAGCTTTCTTT
CASAPVHEAFF
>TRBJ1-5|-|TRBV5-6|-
TGTGCCAGCAGCTCGTTCGGGGAGGGTCAGCCCCAGCATTTT
CASSSFGEGQPQHF
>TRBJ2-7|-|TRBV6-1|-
TGTGCCAGCAGTGAAGCGTGGCAGGGGAGCTACGAGCAGTACTTC
CASSEAWQGSYEQYF
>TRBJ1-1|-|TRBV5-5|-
TGTGCCAGCAGCTCCACAAGCACTGAAGCTTTCTTT
CASSSTSTEAFF
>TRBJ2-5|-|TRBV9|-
TGTGCCAGCAGCGTAGGAGGTAGCCAAGAGACCCAGTACTTC
CASSVGGSQETQYF
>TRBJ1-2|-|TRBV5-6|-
TGTGCCAGCAGCATGGTGACAGACAGGTGGTATGGCTACACCTTC
CASSMVTDRWYGYTF
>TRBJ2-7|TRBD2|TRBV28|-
TGTGCCAGCAGTTTACATCCCTGGGCGGGGGGCCCGTTCTACGAGCAGTACTTC
CASSLHPWAGGPFYEQYF
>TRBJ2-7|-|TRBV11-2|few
TGTGCCAGCAGCTTAGTGGGCAGGGGAAGTCATGAGCAGTACTTC
CASSLVGRGSHEQYF
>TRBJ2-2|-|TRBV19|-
TGTGCCAGTAGAACCCCCTGGGGGGCAAACACCGGGGAGCTGTTTTTT
CASRTPWGANTGELFF
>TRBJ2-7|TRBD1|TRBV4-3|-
TGCGCCAGCAGCATTGGACAGGGGGGTCTCGAGCAGTACTTC
CASSIGQGGLEQYF
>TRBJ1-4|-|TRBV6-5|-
TGTGCCAGCCGTCCCGGGCCAACTAATGAAAAACTGTTTTTT
CASRPGPTNEKLFF
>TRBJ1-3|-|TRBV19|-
TGTGCCAGTAGTATTTCCGGGACGGTTGGAAACACCATATATTTT
CASSISGTVGNTIYF
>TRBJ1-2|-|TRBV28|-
TGTGCCAGCAGTTCCCGGGGAAGATCACACCAACCCTATGGCTACACCTTC
CASSSRGRSHQPYGYTF
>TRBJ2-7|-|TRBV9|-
TGTGCCAGCAGCGTAGGCGCGAGCTACGAGCAGTACTTC
CASSVGASYEQYF
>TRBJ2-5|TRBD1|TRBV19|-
TGTGCCAGTAGTCCCTCCCGCGACAGGGAAGAAGAGACCCAGTACTTC
CASSPSRDREEETQYF
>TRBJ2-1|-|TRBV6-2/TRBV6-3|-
TGTGCCAGCAGTTACTTTCAGTCGGGTGAGCAGTTCTTC
CASSYFQSGEQFF
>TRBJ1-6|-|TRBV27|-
TGTGCCAGCACGGGGGGCTCCTATAATTCACCCCTCCACTTT
CASTGGSYNSPLHF
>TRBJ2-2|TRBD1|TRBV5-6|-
TGTGCCAGCAGCCGGGGGACAGGGCGAACCGGGGAGCTGTTTTTT
CASSRGTGRTGELFF
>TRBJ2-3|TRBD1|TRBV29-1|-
TGCAGCGTTGAGGGGGACAGGGGTTGGGATACGCAGTATTTT
CSVEGDRGWDTQYF
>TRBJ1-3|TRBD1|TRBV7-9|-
TGTGCCAGCAGCCCTAACAGGGGCCCCTTCTCTGGAAACACCATATATTTT
CASSPNRGPFSGNTIYF
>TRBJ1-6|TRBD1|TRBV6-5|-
TGTGCCAGCCGGACAGGGGCCTATAATTCACCCCTCCACTTT
CASRTGAYNSPLHF
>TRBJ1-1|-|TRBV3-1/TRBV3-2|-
TGTGCCAGCAGCCAAGATGTTCGAGCAGCCGGAAGGGCTTTCTTT
CASSQDVRAAGRAFF
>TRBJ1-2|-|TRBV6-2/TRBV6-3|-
TGTGCCAGCAGTTACACCTGGACCGGCCCGGTGAGGGGCTACACCTTC
CASSYTWTGPVRGYTF
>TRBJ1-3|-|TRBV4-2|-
TGTGCCAGCAGCCGTGACAGGAGCTCTGGAAACACCATATATTTT
CASSRDRSSGNTIYF
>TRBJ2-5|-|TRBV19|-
TGTGCCAGTAGCCCGGACGAGACGGAGACCCAGTACTTC
CASSPDETETQYF
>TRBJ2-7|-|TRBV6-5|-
TGTGCCACTTCAATAAGCCCGGACCTCTACGAGCAGTACTTC
CATSISPDLYEQYF
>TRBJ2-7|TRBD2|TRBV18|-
TGTGCCAGCTCACGGGGAGGGGAAGGCGAGCAGTACTTC
CASSRGGEGEQYF
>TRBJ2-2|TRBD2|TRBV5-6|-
TGTGCCAGCAGCTTTGGACTAGCGGTTAGAACCGGGGAGCTGTTTTTT
CASSFGLAVRTGELFF
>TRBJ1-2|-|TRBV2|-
TGTGCCAGCAGTGAAGGCAGGGGTAATTTAGGCTACACCTTC
CASSEGRGNLGYTF
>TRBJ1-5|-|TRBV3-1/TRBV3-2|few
TGTGCCAGCAGCCAAGGTCCTGGTAGGGGTCAGCCCCAGCATTTT
CASSQGPGRGQPQHF
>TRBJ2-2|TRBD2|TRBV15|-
TGTACCACCAGCAGTGAGCGGGAGTTTCCCGGGGAGCTGTTTTTT
CTTSSEREFPGELFF
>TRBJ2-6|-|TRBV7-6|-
TGTGCCAGCAGCTTAGGGTCCGGGACTGGGGCCAACGTCCTGACTTTC
CASSLGSGTGANVLTF
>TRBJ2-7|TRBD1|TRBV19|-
TGTGCCAGACCGGGACAGAAGTTCTACGAGCAGTACTTC
CARPGQKFYEQYF
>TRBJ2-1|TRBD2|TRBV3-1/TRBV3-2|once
TGTGCCAGCAGCCAGTCTAGCGGATCCTACAATGAGCAGTTCTTC
CASSQSSGSYNEQFF